The present entry profiles one T cell receptor beta chain with its context. Then a second PCR, running roughly 7 to 11 cycles, was carried out with a sample-barcoded 5' primer and a J-beta primer mix. Each CDR3 protein is one row after TCRdb ran MiXCR on the 5' RACE reads. The sample yields 800,000 to 1,000,000 distinct CDR3 sequences, around 48% seen once. Trimming took 0 bases from V and 5 from J, leaving 14 bases between them. The CDR3 is 15 amino acids. The germline V gene encodes CDR1 SGHDT and CDR2 YYEEEE. These data belong to a study of blood T cells in healthy people across ages. This chain links TRBV5-6 with TRBJ2-5; a weak D match, TRBD2 (5 bases). The clonotype was recovered from a man under 40 in good health. The sequenced sample was blood. CDR3 nucleotides: TGTGCCAGCAGCTTGGTGTCCGGGATCAAGGAGACCCAGTACTTC. Its protein is CASSLVSGIKETQYF.